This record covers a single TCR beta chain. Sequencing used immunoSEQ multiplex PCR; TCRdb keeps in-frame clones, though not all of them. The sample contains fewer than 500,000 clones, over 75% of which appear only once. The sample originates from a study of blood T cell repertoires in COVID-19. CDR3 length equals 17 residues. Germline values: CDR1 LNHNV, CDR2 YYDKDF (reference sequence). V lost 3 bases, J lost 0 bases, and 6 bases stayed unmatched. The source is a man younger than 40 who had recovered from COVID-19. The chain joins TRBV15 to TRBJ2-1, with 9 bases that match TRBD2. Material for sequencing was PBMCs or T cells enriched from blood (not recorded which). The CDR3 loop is CATSRWGSGSSYNEQFF. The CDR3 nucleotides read TGTGCCACCAGCAGGTGGGGTAGCGGGAGCTCCTACAATGAGCAGTTCTTC.